Described below is a single T cell receptor beta chain sequence and its context. Its antigen is unknown. It has no much larger one-base neighbor in the sample; base qualities were not kept. This entry is derived from a study of memory CD4+ T cells and cytomegalovirus serostatus (dated by TCRdb to 2018 to 2020). For the wider study: A total of roughly 33 healthy Belgian adults, of whom 9 were CMV seropositive and approximately 24 were CMV seronegative, were included in the cohort. To replicate a published TCR-based CMV serostatus classifier, the study sequenced CD4+ memory TCRbeta repertoires from a Belgian cohort whose cytomegalovirus serostatus was known. Overall study outcomes, separate from this receptor: On the Belgian cohort, the classifier based on the original framework reached a median bootstrapped AUC of roughly 0.94, with a 95% CI of 0.76-1.00. For predicting CMV serostatus, the median bootstrapped AUC was roughly 0.96 using the original framework and about 0.9 using a US-trained random forest. Unlike the original study, which covered naive and memory CD4+ and CD8+ populations, the Belgian study sequenced only CD4+CD45RO+ memory cells. Of roughly 170 previously reported CMV-associated TCRbeta sequences, approximately 70 appeared in the CD4+ memory repertoires, each in one to five individuals. The results were interpreted as suggesting that the CMV-associated TCR signature is mostly present in the CD4+ memory repertoire.

The Quick-DNA Microprep Kit was used to extract genomic DNA from the sorted cells. TCRbeta DNA was amplified with the immunoSEQ hsTCRbeta kit following the manufacturer's protocol. An Illumina MiSeq instrument was used to sequence the TCRbeta libraries. Per the authors' processing: Removing out-of-frame sequences left a few million distinct TCRbeta sequences, an average of roughly 68,000 per individual. Each individual was scored using the number of some 150 previously reported CMV-associated TCRbeta sequences that the individual carried and the total number of productive distinct TCRbeta sequences. A beta-binomial model was reimplemented in Python, and scikit-learn random forests with default parameters were trained on US cohort data. Classifier performance on the Belgian cohort was summarized as median AUC with percentile confidence intervals over 10,000 bootstrap iterations. Held by TCRdb, this immuneACCESS table contains in-frame sequences only and omits some clones. Under half of the omission traces to an unresolved V gene where checked; the cause of the rest is unknown. From that table come the V and J calls and clone size; the DNA was used to work out D and trimming. The sample yields approximately 40,000 clones; over 70% were counted once. The ten top clones hold over 0.45% of the sample.

The germline V and J ends show losses of 6 bases and 9 bases respectively, and no gene match explains 10 bases of the junction. From the germline V gene, CDR1 is MNHEY and CDR2 is SVGAGI. The CDR3 spans 15 residues, from the cysteine through the phenylalanine. This entry keeps only the CDR3 DNA: 45 bases, framed from base 1. A FACSAria II was used to sort memory CD4+ T cells, defined as single viable CD3+CD4+CD8-CD45RO+ cells. CMV serostatus was determined using a Roche Elecsys assay that detects serum IgG against CMV pp150, pp28, p38 and p52. After thawing, total CD4+ T cells were enriched by positive selection with CD4 magnetic microbeads. Samples originated from another study that specifically interrogated the CD4+ T cell memory repertoire. Peripheral blood mononuclear cells were isolated and cryopreserved according to standard operating procedures, and serum was stored at -80 degrees C. The staining used CD3-PerCP (BW264/56), CD4-APC (RPA-T4), CD45RO-PE (UCHT1) and CD8-Pacific Orange (3B5) antibodies, and Sytox blue was used to exclude non-viable cells.

Sequenced material: memory CD4+ T cells from blood. The TCR originated in an adult in good health and CMV-seronegative. The rearranged chain carries TRBV6-5 and TRBJ2-1; 11 middle bases align to TRBD2. For the CDR3, the sequence is CASRSGTSGTGEQFF. The bases are TGTGCCAGCAGATCCGGGACTAGCGGAACGGGTGAGCAGTTCTTC.